The present TCR beta chain was sequenced within a study of identical twins. This clonotype has just a few counts. What it binds is not known. TCRdb ran MiXCR on the 5' RACE reads and lists one entry per CDR3 protein. The table records some 900,000 distinct CDR3 sequences, roughly an eighth of them present only once. Study-wide findings and caveats: While abundant cord blood beta clonotypes carried fewer insertions, memory repertoires showed no such pattern.

CDR1 and CDR2 from the germline V gene are LGHDT and YNNKEL (reference sequence). Trimming at V came to 1 base and at J to 3 bases, leaving 6 bases not matched to a gene. There are 17 residues in the CDR3. Another study also made use of these data, one on yellow fever vaccine responses in identical twins. According to that study: Reportedly, the response of twins' T cells to the vaccine seemed partly convergent, partly personalized.

This receptor was obtained from a woman aged 18 to 35 in good health. The sequenced sample was PBMCs. The V gene is TRBV3-1, the J gene TRBJ2-2; 9 positions agree with TRBD2. The CDR3 sequence: CASSQVQRGEHTGELFF. CDR3 sequence (DNA): TGTGCCAGCAGCCAAGTCCAGCGGGGGGAGCACACCGGGGAGCTGTTTTTT.